Sequencing of this T cell receptor beta chain was carried out in a study of CD8 T cells in ankylosing spondylitis. MiXCR, applied by TCRdb to the 5' RACE reads, yields one record per CDR3 protein. The data contain 150,000 to 200,000 distinct CDR3 sequences, 10% to 15% of them singletons. From germline, CDR1 is LGHDT and CDR2 YNNKEL (reference sequence). The germline V and J ends were trimmed by 1 base and 5 bases, with 11 bases remaining between them. The CDR3 loop spans 15 amino acids. The clonotype originates from a female donor with ankylosing spondylitis or in good health (not recorded which). This chain connects TRBV3-1 to TRBJ1-4, with D uncertain. Sequences were obtained from blood, either unsorted or a sorted T cell fraction (not recorded which). CDR3 DNA: TGTGCCAGCAGCCAAGCGAAGGGAAGGAATGAAAAACTGTTTTTT. It translates to CASSQAKGRNEKLFF.